This T cell receptor (beta chain) was sequenced during a study of cytomegalovirus exposure and HLA in healthy donors. This clone was seen a single time. No record exists of this donor's CMV serostatus. The PCR employed 60 Vbeta primers together with 13 Jbeta primers. The data were produced by immunoSEQ multiplex PCR, yet TCRdb's version contains in-frame clones alone and is incomplete. Counted here are approximately 160,000 clones, 65% to 90% occurring once; the ten biggest clones make up approximately 1.8%. This CDR3 is 17 amino acids long. The germline V gene has CDR1 SGHRS and CDR2 YFSETQ. V was trimmed by 5 bases and J by 2 bases, leaving 23 bases between them.

Sequencing used PBMCs. The receptor was derived from a human donor in good health. The rearrangement links TRBV5-1 to TRBJ2-7; maybe TRBD2 (6 bases). CDR3 nucleotides: TGCGCCAGCAGTCAAACAGGCGGGACCTTGTACACCTACGAGCAGTACTTC. As protein: CASSQTGGTLYTYEQYF. The full variable domain, in which reference TRBV5-1 and TRBJ2-7 provide the parts outside the CDR3, is KAGVTQTPRYLIKTRGQQVTLSCSPISGHRSVSWYQQTPGQGLQFLFEYFSETQRNKGNFPGRFSGRQFSNSRSEMNVSTLELGDSALYLCASSQTGGTLYTYEQYFGPGTRLTVT.